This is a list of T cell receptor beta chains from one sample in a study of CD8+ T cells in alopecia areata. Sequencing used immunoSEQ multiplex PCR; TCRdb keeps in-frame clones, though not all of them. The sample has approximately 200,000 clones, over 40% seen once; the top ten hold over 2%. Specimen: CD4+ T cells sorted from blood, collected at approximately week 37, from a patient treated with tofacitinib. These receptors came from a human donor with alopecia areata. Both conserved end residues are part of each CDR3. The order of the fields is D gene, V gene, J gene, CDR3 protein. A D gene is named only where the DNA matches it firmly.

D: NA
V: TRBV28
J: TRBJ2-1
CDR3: CASSGTGEDNEQFF

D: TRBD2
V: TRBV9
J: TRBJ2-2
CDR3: CASSAPTSSYTGELFF

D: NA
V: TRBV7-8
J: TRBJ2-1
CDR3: CASSLRNNEQFF

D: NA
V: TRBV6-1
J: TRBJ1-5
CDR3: CASNWAGQPQHF

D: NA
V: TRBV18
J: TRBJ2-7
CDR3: CASSRDHSYEQYF

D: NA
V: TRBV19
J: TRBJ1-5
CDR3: CASRDTSSQPQHF

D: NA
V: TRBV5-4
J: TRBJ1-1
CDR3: CASARDPNTEAFF

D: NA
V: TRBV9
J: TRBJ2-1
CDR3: CASSVRLVNEQFF

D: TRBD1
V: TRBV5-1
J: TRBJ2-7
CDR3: CASSLEGTGGLYEQYF

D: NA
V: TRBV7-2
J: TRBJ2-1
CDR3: CASSWAPTANEQFF

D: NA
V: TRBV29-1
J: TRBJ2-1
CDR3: CSVATISLGRGEQFF

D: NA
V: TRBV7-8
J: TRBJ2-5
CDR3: CASSLSPAGFGTQYF

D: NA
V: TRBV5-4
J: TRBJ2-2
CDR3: CASSLSPPAGELFF

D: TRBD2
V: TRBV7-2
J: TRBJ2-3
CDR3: CASSSGLAGDPGNTQYF

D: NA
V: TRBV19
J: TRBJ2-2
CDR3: CASSLGGLADTGELFF

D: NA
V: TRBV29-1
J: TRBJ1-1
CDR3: CSVPGAAMNTEAFF

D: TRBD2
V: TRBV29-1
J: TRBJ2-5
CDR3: CSVVAGGGETQYF

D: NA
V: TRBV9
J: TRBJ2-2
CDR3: CASSEGTAARGLTGELFF

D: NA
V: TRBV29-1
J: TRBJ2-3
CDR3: CSVNPGQGRTDTQYF

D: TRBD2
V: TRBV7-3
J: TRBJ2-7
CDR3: CASSLAAGPYEQYF

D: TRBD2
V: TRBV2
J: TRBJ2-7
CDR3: CASSVGAGDTPKQYF

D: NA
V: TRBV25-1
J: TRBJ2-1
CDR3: CASSEKSGAGNEQFF

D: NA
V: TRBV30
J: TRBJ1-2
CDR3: CAWSVPPSNYGYTF

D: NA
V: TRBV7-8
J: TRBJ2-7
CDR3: CASSSPRGDYEQYF

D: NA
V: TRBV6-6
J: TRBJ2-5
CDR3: CASSYSGPYF

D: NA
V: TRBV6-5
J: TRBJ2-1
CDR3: CASSYDQVKNEQFF

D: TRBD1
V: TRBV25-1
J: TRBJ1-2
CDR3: CASSEGDRGGYTF

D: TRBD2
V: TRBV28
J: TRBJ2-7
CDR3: CASSAPSGRKYEQYF

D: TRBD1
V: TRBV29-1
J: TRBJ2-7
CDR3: CSVLQDRVVYEQYF

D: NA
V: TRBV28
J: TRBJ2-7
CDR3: CASSLRTNEQYF

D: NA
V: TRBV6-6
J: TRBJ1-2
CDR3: CASRTDSSGGYTF

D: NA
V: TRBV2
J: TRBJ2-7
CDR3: CASSEVEGREQYF

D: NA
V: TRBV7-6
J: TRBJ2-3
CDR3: CASSFVPLPDTQYF

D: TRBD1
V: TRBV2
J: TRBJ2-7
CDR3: CASSPGQVSYEQYF

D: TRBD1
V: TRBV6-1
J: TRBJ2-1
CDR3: CASSVGTGGYNEQFF

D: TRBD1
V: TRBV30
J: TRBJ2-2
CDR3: CAWDRDRDLGELFF

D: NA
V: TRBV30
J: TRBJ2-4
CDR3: CAWSVTADIQYF

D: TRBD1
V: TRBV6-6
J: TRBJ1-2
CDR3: CASSYYGTGDGYTF

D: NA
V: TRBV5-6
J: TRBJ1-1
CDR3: CASSSGGRNTEAFF

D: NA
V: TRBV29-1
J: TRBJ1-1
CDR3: CSVKGTEAFF

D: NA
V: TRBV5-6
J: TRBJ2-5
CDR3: CASSGELRETQYF

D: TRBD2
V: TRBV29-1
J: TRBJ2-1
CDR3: CSGLSGMGREQFF

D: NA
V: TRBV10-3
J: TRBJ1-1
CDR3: CAISAATRGTEAFF

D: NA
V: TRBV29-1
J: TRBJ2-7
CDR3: CSVSAARDGEQYF

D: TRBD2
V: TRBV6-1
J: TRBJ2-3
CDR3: CASSASGKVDTQYF

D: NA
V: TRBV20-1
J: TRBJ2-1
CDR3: CSARLLNEQFF